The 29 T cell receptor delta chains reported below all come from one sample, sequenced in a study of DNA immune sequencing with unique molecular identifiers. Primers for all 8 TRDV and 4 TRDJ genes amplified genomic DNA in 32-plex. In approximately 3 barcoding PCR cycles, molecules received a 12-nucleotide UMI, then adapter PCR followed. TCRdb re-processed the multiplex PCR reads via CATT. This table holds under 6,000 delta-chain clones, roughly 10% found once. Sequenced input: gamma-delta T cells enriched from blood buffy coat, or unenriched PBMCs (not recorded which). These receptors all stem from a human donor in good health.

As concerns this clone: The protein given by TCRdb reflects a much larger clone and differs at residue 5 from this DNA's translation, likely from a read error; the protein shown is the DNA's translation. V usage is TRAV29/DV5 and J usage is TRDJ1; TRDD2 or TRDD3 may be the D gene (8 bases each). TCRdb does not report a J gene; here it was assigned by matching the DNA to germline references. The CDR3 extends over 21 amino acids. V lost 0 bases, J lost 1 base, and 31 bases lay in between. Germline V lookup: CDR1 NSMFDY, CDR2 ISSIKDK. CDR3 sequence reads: CAASGWLPTRGYWGPTDKLIF. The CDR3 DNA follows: TGTGCAGCAAGCGGTTGGCTTCCTACGAGGGGGTACTGGGGGCCCACCGATAAACTCATCTTT. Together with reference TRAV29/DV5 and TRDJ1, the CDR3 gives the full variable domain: DQQVKQNSPSLSVQEGRISILNCDYTNSMFDYFLWYKKYPAEGPTFLISISSIKDKNEDGRFTVFLNKSAKHLSLHIVPSQPGDSAVYFCAASGWLPTRGYWGPTDKLIFGKGTRVTVEP.

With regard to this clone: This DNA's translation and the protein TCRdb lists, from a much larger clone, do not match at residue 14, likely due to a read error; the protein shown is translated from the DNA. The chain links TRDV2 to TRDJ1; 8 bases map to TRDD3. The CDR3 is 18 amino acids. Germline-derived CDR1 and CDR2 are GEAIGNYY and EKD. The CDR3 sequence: CACDTLLGERRYTVKLIF. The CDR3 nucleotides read TGTGCCTGTGACACACTTCTGGGGGAAAGGAGGTACACCGTTAAACTCATCTTT.

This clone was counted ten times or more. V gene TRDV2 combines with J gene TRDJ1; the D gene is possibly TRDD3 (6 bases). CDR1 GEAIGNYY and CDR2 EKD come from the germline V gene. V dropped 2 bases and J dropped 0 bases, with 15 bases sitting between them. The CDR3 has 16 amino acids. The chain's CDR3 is CACDRLPGVHTDKLIF. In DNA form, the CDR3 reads TGTGCCTGTGACAGATTACCTGGGGTCCACACCGATAAACTCATCTTT.

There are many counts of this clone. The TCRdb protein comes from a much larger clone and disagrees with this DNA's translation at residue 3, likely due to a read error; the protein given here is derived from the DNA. CDR3 in DNA: TGTGCCTTTGCCCAACTGGGGGATAGGGACGATAAACTCATCTTT. It encodes CAFAQLGDRDDKLIF. The J gene is TRDJ1, the V gene TRDV2; 11 nucleotides match TRDD3. The CDR3 has 15 amino acids. Germline V gene data show CDR1 as GEAIGNYY and CDR2 as EKD. The trim removed 8 bases at V and 4 bases at J, leaving 11 bases unmatched.

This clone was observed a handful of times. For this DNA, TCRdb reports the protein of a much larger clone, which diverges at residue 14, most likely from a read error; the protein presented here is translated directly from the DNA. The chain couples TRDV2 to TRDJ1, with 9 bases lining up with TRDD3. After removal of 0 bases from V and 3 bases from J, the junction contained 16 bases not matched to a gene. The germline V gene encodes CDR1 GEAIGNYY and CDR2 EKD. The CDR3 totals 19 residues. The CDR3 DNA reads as TGTGCCTGTGACACCTTGTCTTTACTGGGGGAAGAGTACGCCGATAAACTCATCTTT. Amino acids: CACDTLSLLGEEYADKLIF.

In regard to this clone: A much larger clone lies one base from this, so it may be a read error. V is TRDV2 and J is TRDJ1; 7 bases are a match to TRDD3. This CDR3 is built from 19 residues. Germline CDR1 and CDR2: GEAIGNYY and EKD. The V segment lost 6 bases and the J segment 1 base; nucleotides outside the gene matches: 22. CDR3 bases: TGTGCCTGTAAAGAAGTACTGGGGATCCGAGGGTCCCTCACCGATAAACTCATCTTT. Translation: CACKEVLGIRGSLTDKLIF.

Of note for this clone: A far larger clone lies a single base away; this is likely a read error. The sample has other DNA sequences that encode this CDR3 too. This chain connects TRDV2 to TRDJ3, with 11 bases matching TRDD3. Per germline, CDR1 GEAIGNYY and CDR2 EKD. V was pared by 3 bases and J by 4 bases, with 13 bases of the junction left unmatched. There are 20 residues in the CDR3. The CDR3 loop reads CACDQAATGGYSWDTRQMFF. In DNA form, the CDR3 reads TGTGCCTGTGACCAAGCGGCTACTGGGGGATATTCTTGGGACACCCGACAGATGTTTTTC.

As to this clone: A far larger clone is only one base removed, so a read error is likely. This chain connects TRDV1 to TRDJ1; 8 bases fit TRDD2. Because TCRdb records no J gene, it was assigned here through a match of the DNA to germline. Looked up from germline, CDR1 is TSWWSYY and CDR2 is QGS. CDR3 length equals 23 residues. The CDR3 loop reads CALGDLPRTSYVRGGTYTYKLIF. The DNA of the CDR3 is TGTGCTCTTGGGGACCTACCAAGGACTTCCTACGTCCGGGGGGGGACGTACACCTATAAACTCATCTTT.

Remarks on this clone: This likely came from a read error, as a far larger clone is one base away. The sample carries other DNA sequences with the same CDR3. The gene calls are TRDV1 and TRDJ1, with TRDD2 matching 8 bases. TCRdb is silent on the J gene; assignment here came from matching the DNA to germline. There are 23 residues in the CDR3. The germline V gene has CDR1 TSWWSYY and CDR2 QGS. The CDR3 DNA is TGTGCTCTTGGGGACCTACCAAGGACTTCCTACGTCCGGGGGGGGACGTACACTGATAAACTCATCTTT. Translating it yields CALGDLPRTSYVRGGTYTDKLIF.

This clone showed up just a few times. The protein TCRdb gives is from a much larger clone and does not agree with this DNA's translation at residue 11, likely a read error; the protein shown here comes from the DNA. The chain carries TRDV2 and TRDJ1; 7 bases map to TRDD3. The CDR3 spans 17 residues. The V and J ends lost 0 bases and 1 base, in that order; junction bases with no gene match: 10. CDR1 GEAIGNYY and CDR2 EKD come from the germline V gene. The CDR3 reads CACDTLVLGEITDKLIF. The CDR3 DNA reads TGTGCCTGTGACACCCTCGTGTTGGGGGAGATCACCGATAAACTCATCTTT.

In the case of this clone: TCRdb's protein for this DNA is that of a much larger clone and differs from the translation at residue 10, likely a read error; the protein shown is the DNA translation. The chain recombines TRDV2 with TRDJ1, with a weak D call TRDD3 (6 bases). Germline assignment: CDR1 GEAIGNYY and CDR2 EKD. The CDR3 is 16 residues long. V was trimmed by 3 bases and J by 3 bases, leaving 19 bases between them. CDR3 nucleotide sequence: TGTGCCTGTGACCCTATTGGGAGATACGGAGCCGATAAACTCATCTTT. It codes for CACDPIGRYGADKLIF.

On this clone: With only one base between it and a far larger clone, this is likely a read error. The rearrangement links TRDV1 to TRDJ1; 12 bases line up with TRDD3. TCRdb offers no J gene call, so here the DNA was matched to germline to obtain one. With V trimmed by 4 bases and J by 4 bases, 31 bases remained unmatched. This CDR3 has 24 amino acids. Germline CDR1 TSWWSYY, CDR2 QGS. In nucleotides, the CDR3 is TGTGCTCTTGGGGGCTATCTCTCTTCCTTTACGCGTACCTGGGGGATACGGAGGAGCGATAAACTCATCTTT. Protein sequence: CALGGYLSSFTRTWGIRRSDKLIF.

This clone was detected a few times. The CDR3, as DNA: TGTGCCTGTGACCTACTGGGGGATACGACCTCCTGGGACACCCGACAGATGTTTTTC. This encodes CACDLLGDTTSWDTRQMFF. V usage is TRDV2 and J usage is TRDJ3; 13 bases fit TRDD3. This CDR3 spans 19 amino acids. The germline V gene encodes CDR1 GEAIGNYY and CDR2 EKD. The V gene end was trimmed by 3 bases and the J gene end by 0 bases; junction bases not matched to a gene: 4.

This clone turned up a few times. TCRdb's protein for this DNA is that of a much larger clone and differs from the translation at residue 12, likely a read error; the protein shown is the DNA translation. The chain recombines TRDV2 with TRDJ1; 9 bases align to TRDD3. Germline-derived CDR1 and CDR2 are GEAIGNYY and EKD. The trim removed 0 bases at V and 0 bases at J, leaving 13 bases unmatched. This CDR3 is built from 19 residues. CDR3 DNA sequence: TGTGCCTGTGACACCTTGTCTTTACTGGGGGAAAAGTACACCGATAAACTCATCTTT. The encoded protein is CACDTLSLLGEKYTDKLIF.

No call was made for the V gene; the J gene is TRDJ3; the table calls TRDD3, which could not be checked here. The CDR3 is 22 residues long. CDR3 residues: CALGELRTTVRYLSWDTRQMFF. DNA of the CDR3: TGTGCTCTTGGGGAACTACGCACTACGGTGAGGTACTTATCCTGGGACACCCGACAGATGTTTTTC.

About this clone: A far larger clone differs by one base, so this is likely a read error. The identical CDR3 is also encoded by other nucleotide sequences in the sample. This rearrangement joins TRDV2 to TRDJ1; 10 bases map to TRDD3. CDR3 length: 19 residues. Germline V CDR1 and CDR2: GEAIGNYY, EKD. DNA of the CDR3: TGTGCTTGTGACACCGTCGTGCATGGGGGATACAGAGATCCCGATAAACTCATCTTT. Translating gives CACDTVVHGGYRDPDKLIF.

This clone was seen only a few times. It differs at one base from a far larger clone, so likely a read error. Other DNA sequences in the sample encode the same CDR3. The CDR3 loop reads CACDTVATGGYGGYTDKLIF. As DNA, the CDR3 is TGTGCCTGTGACACCGTCGCTACTGGGGGATACGGAGGGTATACCGATAAACTCATCTTT. The V call is TRDV2, the J call TRDJ1; the match to TRDD3 covers 13 bases. This CDR3 is 20 amino acids long. Looked up from germline, CDR1 is GEAIGNYY and CDR2 is EKD. The junction had 14 bases not matched to a gene; V was cut back by 0 bases and J by 2 bases.

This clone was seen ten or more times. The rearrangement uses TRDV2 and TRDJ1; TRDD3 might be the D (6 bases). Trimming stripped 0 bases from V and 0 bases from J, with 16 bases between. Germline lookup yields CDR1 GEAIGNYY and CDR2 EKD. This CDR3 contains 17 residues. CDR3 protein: CACDTRGRPQYTDKLIF. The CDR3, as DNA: TGTGCCTGTGACACCCGGGGGAGGCCTCAGTACACCGATAAACTCATCTTT.

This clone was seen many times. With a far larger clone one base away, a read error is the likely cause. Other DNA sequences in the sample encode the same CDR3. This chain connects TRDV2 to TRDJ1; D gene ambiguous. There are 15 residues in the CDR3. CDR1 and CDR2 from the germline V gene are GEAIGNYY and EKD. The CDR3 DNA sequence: TGTGCATGTGACGGCGTCGGTGCAAACACCGATAAACTCATCTTT. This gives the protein CACDGVGANTDKLIF.

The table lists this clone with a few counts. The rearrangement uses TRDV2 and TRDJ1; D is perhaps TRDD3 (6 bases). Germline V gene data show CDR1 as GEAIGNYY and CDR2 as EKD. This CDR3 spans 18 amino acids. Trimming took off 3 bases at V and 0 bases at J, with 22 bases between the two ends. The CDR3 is CACDFFWGRRGYTDKLIF. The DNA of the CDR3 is TGTGCCTGTGACTTTTTCTGGGGCCGACGGGGGTACACCGATAAACTCATCTTT.

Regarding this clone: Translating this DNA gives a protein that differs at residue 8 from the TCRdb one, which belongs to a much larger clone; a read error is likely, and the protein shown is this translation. Here the CDR3 reads CACDTLSILGEEYTDKLIF. In nucleotides, the CDR3 is TGTGCCTGTGACACCTTGTCTATACTGGGGGAAGAGTACACCGATAAACTCATCTTT. The rearrangement joins TRDV2 to TRDJ1; 9 bases are a match to TRDD3. The trim removed 0 bases at V and 0 bases at J, leaving 13 bases unmatched. CDR1 and CDR2 (germline): GEAIGNYY, EKD. The CDR3 is made up of 19 amino acids.

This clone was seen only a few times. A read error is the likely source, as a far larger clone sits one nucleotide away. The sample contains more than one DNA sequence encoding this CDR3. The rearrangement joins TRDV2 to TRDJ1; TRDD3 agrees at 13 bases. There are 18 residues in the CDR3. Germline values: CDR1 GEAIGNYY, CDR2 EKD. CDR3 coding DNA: TGTGCCTGTGACACGTTACTGGGGGATACGCGAGACACCGATAAACTCATTTTT. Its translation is CACDTLLGDTRDTDKLIF.

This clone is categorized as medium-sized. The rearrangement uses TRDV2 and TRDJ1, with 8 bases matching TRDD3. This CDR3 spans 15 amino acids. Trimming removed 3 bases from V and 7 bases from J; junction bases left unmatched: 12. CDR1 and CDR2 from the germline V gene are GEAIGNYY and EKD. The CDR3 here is CACDSPFTGGRKLIF. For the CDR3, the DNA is TGTGCCTGTGACTCTCCTTTTACTGGGGGCCGTAAACTCATCTTT.

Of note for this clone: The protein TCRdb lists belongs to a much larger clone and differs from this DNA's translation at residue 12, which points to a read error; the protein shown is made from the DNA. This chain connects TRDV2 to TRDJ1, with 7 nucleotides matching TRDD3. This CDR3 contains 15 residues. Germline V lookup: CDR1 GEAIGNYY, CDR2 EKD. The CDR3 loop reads CACDLLGTDTDRLIF. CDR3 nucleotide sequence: TGTGCCTGTGACCTACTGGGGACAGACACCGATAGACTCATCTTT.

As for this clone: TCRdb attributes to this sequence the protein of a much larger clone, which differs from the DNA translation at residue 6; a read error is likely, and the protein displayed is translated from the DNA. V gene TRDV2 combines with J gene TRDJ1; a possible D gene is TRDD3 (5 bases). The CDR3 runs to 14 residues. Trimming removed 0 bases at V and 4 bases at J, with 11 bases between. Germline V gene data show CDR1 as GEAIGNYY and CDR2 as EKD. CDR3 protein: CACDTMGLVDKLIF. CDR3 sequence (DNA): TGTGCCTGTGACACCATGGGATTGGTCGATAAACTCATCTTT.

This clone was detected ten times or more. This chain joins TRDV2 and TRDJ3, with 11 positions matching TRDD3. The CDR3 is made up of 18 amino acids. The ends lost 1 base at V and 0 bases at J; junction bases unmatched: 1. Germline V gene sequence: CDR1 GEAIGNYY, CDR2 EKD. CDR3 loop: CACDTGGYGSWDTRQMFF. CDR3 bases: TGTGCCTGTGACACTGGGGGATACGGCTCCTGGGACACCCGACAGATGTTTTTC.

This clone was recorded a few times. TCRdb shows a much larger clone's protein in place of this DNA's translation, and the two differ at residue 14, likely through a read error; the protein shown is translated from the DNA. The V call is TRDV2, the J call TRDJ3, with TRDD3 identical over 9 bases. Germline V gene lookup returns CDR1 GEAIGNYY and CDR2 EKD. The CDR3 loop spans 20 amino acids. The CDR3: CACDPIVLGESSWETRQMFF. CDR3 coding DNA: TGTGCCTGTGATCCCATTGTACTGGGGGAAAGCTCCTGGGAGACCCGACAGATGTTTTTC.

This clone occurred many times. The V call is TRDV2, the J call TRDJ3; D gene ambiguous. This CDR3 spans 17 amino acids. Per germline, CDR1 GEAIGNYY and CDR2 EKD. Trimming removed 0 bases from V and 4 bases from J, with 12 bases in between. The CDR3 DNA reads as TGTGCCTGTGACACCGTCTGGTCTAGGTGGGACACCCGACAGATGTTTTTC. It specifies CACDTVWSRWDTRQMFF.

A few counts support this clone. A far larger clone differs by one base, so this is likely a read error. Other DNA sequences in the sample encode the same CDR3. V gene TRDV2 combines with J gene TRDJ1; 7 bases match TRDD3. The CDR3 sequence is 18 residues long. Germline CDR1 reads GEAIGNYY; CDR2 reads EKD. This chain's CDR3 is CACDTVGGGDIRSDKLIF. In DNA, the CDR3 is TGTGCCTGTGACACCGTAGGAGGTGGGGATATCCGATCCGATAAACTTATCTTT.